This T cell receptor beta chain appears in the sequencing data of a study of T cells in Graves' hyperthyroidism and ophthalmopathy. Notes on the study in general: For ophthalmopathy, model prediction preceded onset by a median around six months.

The CDR3 runs to 14 residues. In germline, CDR1 is LNHNV, CDR2 YYDKDF (reference sequence). V lost 0 bases, J lost 5 bases, and 10 bases lay in between. Comments on this clonotype: Its antigen remains unidentified.

Diagnoses were established using clinical symptoms, serum thyroxine and TRAb, thyroid ultrasound and orbital computed tomography. Amplification targeted TCR beta CDR3 regions from RNA transcripts. Primed by the HTBI set, a first-round RT-PCR was run on the TCR CDR3. Each CDR3 protein gets one entry after TCRdb re-called the multiplex PCR reads with MiXCR. The table includes about 500,000 distinct CDR3 sequences, over 45% detected once. The receptor's source is an adult woman with Graves' disease, either hyperthyroidism or ophthalmopathy (not recorded which). This chain links TRBV15 with TRBJ2-5; maybe TRBD1 (5 bases). Material for sequencing was peripheral blood or thyroid tissue (not recorded which). The CDR3 nucleotides read TGTGCCACCAGCAGAGATCAGGGCGCCGAGACCCAGTACTTC. Protein: CATSRDQGAETQYF. Using reference TRBV15 and TRBJ2-5 for the parts outside the CDR3, the full variable domain is DAMVIQNPRYQVTQFGKPVTLSCSQTLNHNVMYWYQQKSSQAPKLLFHYYDKDFNNEADTPDNFQSRRPNTSFCFLDIRSPGLGDTAMYLCATSRDQGAETQYFGPGTRLLVL.